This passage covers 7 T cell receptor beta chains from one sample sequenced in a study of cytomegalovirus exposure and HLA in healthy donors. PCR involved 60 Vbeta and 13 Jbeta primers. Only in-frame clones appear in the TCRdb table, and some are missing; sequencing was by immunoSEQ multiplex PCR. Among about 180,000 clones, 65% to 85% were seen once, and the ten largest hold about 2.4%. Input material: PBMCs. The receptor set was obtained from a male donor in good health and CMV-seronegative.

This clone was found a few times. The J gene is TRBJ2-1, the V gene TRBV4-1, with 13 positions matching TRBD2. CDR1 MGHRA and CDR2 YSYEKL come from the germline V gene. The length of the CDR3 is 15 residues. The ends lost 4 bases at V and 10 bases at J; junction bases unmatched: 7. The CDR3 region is CASSLGLAGVGEQFF. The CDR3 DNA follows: TGCGCCAGCAGCCTTGGACTAGCGGGAGTAGGCGAGCAGTTCTTC.

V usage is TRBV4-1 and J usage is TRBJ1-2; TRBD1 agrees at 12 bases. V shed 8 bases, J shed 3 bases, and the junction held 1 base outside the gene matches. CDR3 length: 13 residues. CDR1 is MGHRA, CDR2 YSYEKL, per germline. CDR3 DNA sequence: TGCGCCAGCGGGACAGGGGGCGACTATGGCTACACCTTC. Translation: CASGTGGDYGYTF.

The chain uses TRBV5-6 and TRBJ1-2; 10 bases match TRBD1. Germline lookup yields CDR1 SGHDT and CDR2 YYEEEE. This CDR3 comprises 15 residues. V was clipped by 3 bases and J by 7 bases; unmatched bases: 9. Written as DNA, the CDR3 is TGTGCCAGCAGCTCCCTCCGGGACAGGGGTGGTGGCTACACCTTC. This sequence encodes CASSSLRDRGGGYTF.

CDR3 residues: CASSLSGRETQYF. CDR3 in DNA: TGTGCCAGCAGCTTGAGCGGGAGGGAGACCCAGTACTTC. The chain couples TRBV7-2 to TRBJ2-5; 9 nucleotides align to TRBD2. V lost 3 bases to trimming and J lost 5 bases; unmatched junction nucleotides: 1. CDR1 is SGHTA, CDR2 FQGNSA, per germline. The CDR3 is 13 residues long.

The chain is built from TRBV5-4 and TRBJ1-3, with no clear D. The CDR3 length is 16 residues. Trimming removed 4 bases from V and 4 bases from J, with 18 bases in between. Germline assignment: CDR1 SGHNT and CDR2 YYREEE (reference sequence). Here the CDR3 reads CASSDPRLRSGNTIYF. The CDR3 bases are TGTGCCAGCAGCGACCCGAGACTCCGCAGCGGAAACACCATATATTTT.

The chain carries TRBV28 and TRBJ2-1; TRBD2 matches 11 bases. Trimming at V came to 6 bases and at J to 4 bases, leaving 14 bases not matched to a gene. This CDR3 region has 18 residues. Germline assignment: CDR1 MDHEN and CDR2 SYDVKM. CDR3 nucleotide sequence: TGTGCCAGCAGCCCCCAGGCTGGGACTAGCGGATCATACAATGAGCAGTTCTTC. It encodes CASSPQAGTSGSYNEQFF.

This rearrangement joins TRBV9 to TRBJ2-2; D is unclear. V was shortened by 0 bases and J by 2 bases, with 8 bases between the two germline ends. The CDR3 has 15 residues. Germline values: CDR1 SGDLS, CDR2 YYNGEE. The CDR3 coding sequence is TGTGCCAGCAGCGTAGCTCTGTTTAACACCGGGGAGCTGTTTTTT. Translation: CASSVALFNTGELFF.